The clone carrying this T cell receptor beta chain was recorded a few times. The antigen is unknown. This entry comes from a study of T cells after yellow fever vaccination. Regarding the study as a whole: The appearance of a small share of clonotypes in both CD4 and CD8 compartments was observed.

TCRdb re-called the 5' RACE reads with MiXCR, one entry per CDR3 protein. The sample consists of approximately 70,000 distinct CDR3 sequences, around 7% of them appearing once. The CDR3 runs to 17 residues. CDR1 is LGHNA and CDR2 is YSLEER in the germline V gene. The junction had 17 bases not matched to a gene; V was cut back by 5 bases and J by 5 bases. The chain links TRBV4-3 to TRBJ2-7, with TRBD1 identical over 8 bases. The origin of this receptor is a man between 18 and 29 years old who received the YFV17D yellow fever vaccine. Sequencing was performed on CD8+ T cells sorted from PBMCs, taken 10 days after the first yellow fever vaccination. The CDR3: CASSLTWGQGAENEQYF. The CDR3, as DNA: TGCGCCAGCAGCTTAACATGGGGGCAGGGGGCGGAAAACGAGCAGTACTTC.